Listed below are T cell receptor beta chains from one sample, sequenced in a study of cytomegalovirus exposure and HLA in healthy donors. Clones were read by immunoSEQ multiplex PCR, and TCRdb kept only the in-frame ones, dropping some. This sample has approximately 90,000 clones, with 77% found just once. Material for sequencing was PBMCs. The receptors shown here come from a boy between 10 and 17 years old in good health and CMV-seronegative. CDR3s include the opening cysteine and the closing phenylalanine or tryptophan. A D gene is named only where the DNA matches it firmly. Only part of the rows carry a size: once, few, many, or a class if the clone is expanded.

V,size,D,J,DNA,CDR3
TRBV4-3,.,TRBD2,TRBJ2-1,TGCGCCAGCAGCCAAGATTCTCCGACTAGCGGGGCCTACAATGAGCAGTTCTTC,CASSQDSPTSGAYNEQFF
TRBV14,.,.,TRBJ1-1,TGTGCCAGCCGGGAAGAGGGCCGGACTGAAGCTTTCTTT,CASREEGRTEAFF
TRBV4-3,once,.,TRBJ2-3,TGCGCCAGCAGCCAAATTTCCCAAGGACTAACTAGCACAGATACGCAGTATTTT,CASSQISQGLTSTDTQYF
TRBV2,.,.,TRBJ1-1,TGTGCTGACAGCCTGAACACTGAAGCTTTCTTT,CADSLNTEAFF
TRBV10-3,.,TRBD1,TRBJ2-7,TGTGCCATCAGGTCGATTGACAGGGCCGAGCAGTACTTC,CAIRSIDRAEQYF
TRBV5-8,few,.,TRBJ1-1,TGTGCCAGCAGCCGTGTGGTATGGAGCGCTGAAGCTTTCTTT,CASSRVVWSAEAFF
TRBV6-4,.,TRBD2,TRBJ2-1,TGTGCCAGCAGTGAGCGGGAGAGGTCCTACAATGAGCAGTTCTTC,CASSERERSYNEQFF
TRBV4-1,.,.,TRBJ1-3,TGCGCCAGCAGCCCCGAGAGGGTGGGCTCTGGAAACACCATATATTTT,CASSPERVGSGNTIYF
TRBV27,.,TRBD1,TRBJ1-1,TGTGCCAGCAGTCACAGGGGAGAGTGGACTGAAGCTTTCTTT,CASSHRGEWTEAFF
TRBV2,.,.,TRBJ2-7,TGTGCCAGCAGTGTGGACAGCTACGAGCAGTACTTC,CASSVDSYEQYF
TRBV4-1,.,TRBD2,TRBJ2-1,TGCGCCAGCAGCCAAGTTGTGGGACTAGATACTGAGCAGTTCTTC,CASSQVVGLDTEQFF
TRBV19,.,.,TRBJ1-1,TGTGCCACCCAGACAGGGAACACTGAAGCTTTCTTT,CATQTGNTEAFF
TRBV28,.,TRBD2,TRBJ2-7,TGTGCCAGCAGTCCCGCCGGGACTATCCACGAGCAGTACTTC,CASSPAGTIHEQYF
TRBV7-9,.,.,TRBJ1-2,TGTGCCAGCAGCTTAGGGGGCCCTAACTATGGCTACACCTTC,CASSLGGPNYGYTF
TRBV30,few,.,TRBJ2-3,TGTGCCTGGAGCCCGGATACGCAGTATTTT,CAWSPDTQYF